This TCR beta chain appears in the sequencing data of a study of Ad26.COV2.S vaccination and SARS-CoV-2 variants. Study-level background: A participant enrolled in the COV1001 Ad26.COV2.S trial arm provided the sample. Ad26.COV2.S was injected intramuscularly once or twice, 56 days apart.

Germline assignment: CDR1 LNHDA and CDR2 SQIVND (reference sequence). The V and J ends lost 0 bases and 2 bases, in that order; junction bases with no gene match: 6. This CDR3 contains 17 residues. Generated by immunoSEQ multiplex PCR, the TCRdb table keeps only in-frame clones and is missing some. This table holds approximately 250,000 clones, around nine tenths found once. Treatment in this sample: 15 to 20 received Ad26.COV2.S at low or high dose, single or two shots; about 5 received placebo; per-sample allocation not given. Sampling was done on day 63 after the first vaccine or placebo injection.

This clonotype originated in a person aged 18-60 years who received the Ad26.COV2.S COVID-19 vaccine or a placebo. V usage is TRBV19 and J usage is TRBJ2-1, with 8 bases fitting TRBD2. The starting material was peripheral blood, obtained in a trial of Ad26.COV2.S vaccine versus placebo. CDR3 sequence reads: CASSIEVGRVTYNEQFF. CDR3 DNA: TGTGCCAGTAGTATAGAAGTCGGGAGGGTAACCTACAATGAGCAGTTCTTC.